Sequencing of this TCR beta chain was carried out in a study of T cell responses to AZD1222 COVID-19 vaccine. Broader study findings: Baseline seropositivity occurred in only a handful of AZD1222 recipients. CD4 TCRs covered the whole spike, strongest at regions 160-218 and 743-854. The donor group comprised mostly white British people and more females; the analysis possibly underestimated clonal diversity. Scientists sampled the repertoires only once the peak T cell response had passed.

V was shortened by 1 base and J by 5 bases, with 15 bases between the two germline ends. Germline-derived CDR1 and CDR2 are MNHNS and SASEGT. This CDR3 has 16 amino acids. As concerns this clone: The antigen remains undetermined.

Method: immunoSEQ multiplex PCR; TCRdb's copy keeps in-frame clones and lacks some. The sample lists some 120,000 clones; about nine tenths were seen once. Sequenced material: peripheral blood, taken on day 0 of AZD1222 vaccination. The V and J genes are TRBV6-1 and TRBJ1-5; D is possibly TRBD1 (5 bases). This receptor was identified in an adult in good health. The CDR3 DNA reads TGTGCCAGCAGTGAAGGCAGGGTCTTCCTGTATCAGCCCCAGCATTTT. Encoded protein: CASSEGRVFLYQPQHF.